These T cell receptor beta chains were read from a single sample in a study of cytomegalovirus exposure and HLA in healthy donors. Here immunoSEQ multiplex PCR was the method, and the copy in TCRdb shows in-frame clones only, minus some. This repertoire shows roughly 100,000 clones, 75% found once; its top ten account for 2.5% to 3.5%. The sequencing input was PBMCs. Receptor source: a male donor in good health and CMV-seropositive. Each CDR3 is given with its conserved first and last residue. Fields, in order: CDR3 protein, CDR3 DNA, J gene, V gene, D gene, clone size. D genes are given only for firm matches. Size values are once, few and many counts, or a class for expanded clones, and some rows have none.

CDR3: CASSLDRGTEAFF
DNA: TGTGCCAGCAGCCTGGACAGGGGGACTGAAGCTTTCTTT
J: TRBJ1-1
V: TRBV7-6
D: TRBD1
size: once

CDR3: CASSPQGAVGYEQYF
DNA: TGTGCCAGCAGCCCACAGGGGGCTGTTGGCTACGAGCAGTACTTC
J: TRBJ2-7
V: TRBV9
D: TRBD1
size: once

CDR3: CATMTGDTQYF
DNA: TGTGCCACCATGACAGGAGATACGCAGTATTTT
J: TRBJ2-3
V: TRBV10-3
D: -
size: -

CDR3: CASSVYPDRGLYEQYF
DNA: TGTGCCAGCAGCGTATACCCGGACAGGGGCTTATACGAGCAGTACTTC
J: TRBJ2-7
V: TRBV9
D: TRBD1
size: -

CDR3: CASSVATGEDYGYTF
DNA: TGTGCCAGCAGCGTAGCGACAGGGGAAGACTATGGCTACACCTTC
J: TRBJ1-2
V: TRBV9
D: TRBD1
size: -

CDR3: CASSLSGAGEQYF
DNA: TGTGCCAGCAGCTTATCAGGGGCGGGCGAGCAGTACTTC
J: TRBJ2-7
V: TRBV7-9
D: -
size: -

CDR3: CASSWGLAFSEQFF
DNA: TGTGCCAGCAGCTGGGGACTAGCGTTCAGTGAGCAGTTCTTC
J: TRBJ2-1
V: TRBV7-3
D: TRBD2
size: -

CDR3: CASSLGQGGDTQYF
DNA: TGTGCCAGCAGCTTGGGACAGGGAGGCGATACGCAGTATTTT
J: TRBJ2-3
V: TRBV13
D: TRBD1
size: -

CDR3: CASSLSGSGANVLTF
DNA: TGCGCCAGCAGCCTTTCGGGGTCTGGGGCCAACGTCCTGACTTTC
J: TRBJ2-6
V: TRBV5-1
D: -
size: few

CDR3: CASSIGLTGIGQETQYF
DNA: TGTGCCAGTAGTATAGGACTCACGGGGATAGGTCAAGAGACCCAGTACTTC
J: TRBJ2-5
V: TRBV19
D: -
size: once

CDR3: CASSPSTSGRVGTQYF
DNA: TGCGCCAGCAGCCCCTCCACTAGCGGGAGGGTCGGAACCCAGTACTTC
J: TRBJ2-5
V: TRBV5-1
D: TRBD2
size: once

CDR3: CASSKGSTKGQQYTEAFF
DNA: TGTGCCAGCAGCAAGGGGTCGACCAAGGGACAGCAATACACTGAAGCTTTCTTT
J: TRBJ1-1
V: TRBV21-1
D: -
size: -

CDR3: CASSKQGARTYEQYF
DNA: TGTGCCAGCAGTAAACAGGGGGCGCGTACCTACGAGCAGTACTTC
J: TRBJ2-7
V: TRBV6-5
D: TRBD1
size: -

CDR3: CASSSGEGNNSPLHF
DNA: TGTGCCAGCAGCTCGGGTGAGGGAAATAATTCACCCCTCCACTTT
J: TRBJ1-6
V: TRBV7-3
D: -
size: -

CDR3: CASSVVQTVGRNTIYF
DNA: TGTGCCAGCAGCGTAGTACAGACCGTCGGGAGAAACACCATATATTTT
J: TRBJ1-3
V: TRBV9
D: -
size: -

CDR3: CAWGTGLAKNIQYF
DNA: TGTGCCTGGGGAACAGGGTTGGCCAAAAACATTCAGTACTTC
J: TRBJ2-4
V: TRBV30
D: -
size: -

CDR3: CASSYSGGTGELFF
DNA: TGTGCCAGCAGTTACTCGGGAGGTACCGGGGAGCTGTTTTTT
J: TRBJ2-2
V: TRBV6-5
D: -
size: -

CDR3: CASSQAGHEQFF
DNA: TGCGCCAGCAGCCAAGCAGGTCATGAGCAGTTCTTC
J: TRBJ2-1
V: TRBV4-1
D: -
size: once

CDR3: CAWSEQQGVSGYPF
DNA: TGTGCCTGGAGTGAGCAACAGGGGGTATCCGGCTACCCCTTC
J: TRBJ1-2
V: TRBV30
D: TRBD1
size: -

CDR3: CASSPFSAGANVLTF
DNA: TGTGCCAGCTCACCATTTTCTGCTGGGGCCAACGTCCTGACTTTC
J: TRBJ2-6
V: TRBV18
D: -
size: -

CDR3: CASSYDAGGQPQHF
DNA: TGTGCCAGCAGCTATGACGCCGGCGGGCAGCCCCAGCATTTT
J: TRBJ1-5
V: TRBV7-6
D: -
size: -

CDR3: CASSQVRQVEQFF
DNA: TGTGCCAGCAGCCAAGTCAGGCAGGTTGAGCAGTTCTTC
J: TRBJ2-1
V: TRBV4-2
D: -
size: -

CDR3: CASSLSSGRSGAGYTF
DNA: TGTGCCAGCAGCTTATCATCAGGGCGGTCAGGGGCTGGCTACACCTTC
J: TRBJ1-2
V: TRBV7-9
D: -
size: -

CDR3: CASSQGTGPYTEAFF
DNA: TGCGCCAGCAGCCAAGGGACAGGGCCCTACACTGAAGCTTTCTTT
J: TRBJ1-1
V: TRBV4-3
D: TRBD1
size: -

CDR3: CASSASYEQYF
DNA: TGCGCCAGCAGTGCATCCTACGAGCAGTACTTC
J: TRBJ2-7
V: TRBV10-2
D: -
size: -

CDR3: CASSLVGSNYGYTF
DNA: TGTGCCAGCAGCTTGGTGGGGAGTAACTATGGCTACACCTTC
J: TRBJ1-2
V: TRBV5-8
D: -
size: once

CDR3: CSARDRVEQFF
DNA: TGCAGTGCTAGAGATCGGGTAGAGCAGTTCTTC
J: TRBJ2-1
V: TRBV20-1
D: -
size: -

CDR3: CASSEDTGVTDTQYF
DNA: TGTGCCAGCAGCGAAGACACAGGGGTTACAGATACGCAGTATTTT
J: TRBJ2-3
V: TRBV5-6
D: TRBD1
size: -

CDR3: CASRDTGNQPQNF
DNA: TGTGCCAGCAGAGACACCGGCAATCAGCCCCAGAATTTT
J: TRBJ1-5
V: TRBV6-5
D: -
size: -

CDR3: CASSPLGQTVATNEKLFF
DNA: TGTGCCAGCTCACCATTGGGACAGACCGTCGCAACTAATGAAAAACTGTTTTTT
J: TRBJ1-4
V: TRBV18
D: TRBD1
size: -

CDR3: CASSLRRQGKNTEAFF
DNA: TGTGCCAGCAGCCTCCGCCGACAGGGAAAGAACACTGAAGCTTTCTTT
J: TRBJ1-1
V: TRBV5-6
D: TRBD1
size: -

CDR3: CASGRTTNEKLFF
DNA: TGTGCCAGCGGGCGGACTACTAATGAAAAACTGTTTTTT
J: TRBJ1-4
V: TRBV6-5
D: -
size: few

CDR3: CASRQSGSGDTQYF
DNA: TGTGCCAGCAGGCAAAGCGGGAGCGGAGATACGCAGTATTTT
J: TRBJ2-3
V: TRBV6-5
D: TRBD2
size: -

CDR3: CASRPTGRLIQPQHF
DNA: TGTGCCAGCAGACCGACAGGGAGGTTGATTCAGCCCCAGCATTTT
J: TRBJ1-5
V: TRBV27
D: TRBD1
size: few

CDR3: CASSLLPLFRDRVTEAFF
DNA: TGTGCCAGCAGCTTACTCCCGCTATTCCGGGACAGGGTAACTGAAGCTTTCTTT
J: TRBJ1-1
V: TRBV7-2
D: TRBD1
size: -

CDR3: CASSHSTGAFNEKLFF
DNA: TGCGCCAGCAGCCACAGCACAGGGGCTTTTAATGAAAAACTGTTTTTT
J: TRBJ1-4
V: TRBV4-3
D: TRBD1
size: -

CDR3: CASSGRDRDEYEQYF
DNA: TGTGCCAGCAGCGGCCGGGACAGGGACGAGTACGAGCAGTACTTC
J: TRBJ2-7
V: TRBV9
D: TRBD1
size: -

CDR3: CASSQDRGRGGYTF
DNA: TGTGCCAGCAGCCAAGACAGGGGGCGCGGGGGCTACACCTTC
J: TRBJ1-2
V: TRBV4-2
D: TRBD1
size: -

CDR3: CASSLQEYYEQYF
DNA: TGTGCCAGCAGTTTACAGGAATACTACGAGCAGTACTTC
J: TRBJ2-7
V: TRBV28
D: -
size: -

CDR3: CASSPGDRKNTEAFF
DNA: TGTGCCAGCAGCCCCGGGGACAGGAAGAACACTGAAGCTTTCTTT
J: TRBJ1-1
V: TRBV6-5
D: TRBD1
size: -

CDR3: CASSSTGPRVTQPQHF
DNA: TGTGCCAGCTCATCAACCGGGCCCAGGGTAACTCAGCCCCAGCATTTT
J: TRBJ1-5
V: TRBV18
D: -
size: -

CDR3: CASIAPSTDTQYF
DNA: TGTGCCAGCATAGCGCCTAGCACAGATACGCAGTATTTT
J: TRBJ2-3
V: TRBV6-5
D: -
size: -

CDR3: CASRSHGGDTQYF
DNA: TGTGCCAGCAGAAGCCACGGGGGAGATACGCAGTATTTT
J: TRBJ2-3
V: TRBV28
D: -
size: -

CDR3: CASSQEQGQGHNEQFF
DNA: TGTGCCAGCAGCCAAGAACAAGGACAGGGACACAATGAGCAGTTCTTC
J: TRBJ2-1
V: TRBV14
D: TRBD1
size: -

CDR3: CASSLTTRRIEQFF
DNA: TGTGCCAGCAGTTTAACGACTAGGAGGATCGAGCAGTTCTTC
J: TRBJ2-1
V: TRBV27
D: -
size: -

CDR3: CASSRDRQNTEAFF
DNA: TGTGCCAGCAGTCGTGACAGGCAGAACACTGAAGCTTTCTTT
J: TRBJ1-1
V: TRBV2
D: -
size: once